Below, 3 T cell receptor beta chains from the same sample are listed, as sequenced in a study of metastatic and nonmetastatic thyroid tumors. TCRdb reprocessed the PCR reads via MiXCR. Of 20,000 to 25,000 clones in the sample, around 13% are singletons; the top ten hold roughly a quarter. Nobody among the patients had been given any treatment before thyroid surgery. The sequencing input was blood. All receptors come from a female donor with papillary thyroid cancer or a benign thyroid nodule (not recorded which). Some clones in this sample may be carry-over from other donors' samples.

Ten or more counts support this clone. The chain employs TRBV7-9 and TRBJ1-1; possibly TRBD1 for D (5 bases). There are 13 residues in the CDR3. Germline V lookup: CDR1 SEHNR, CDR2 FQNEAQ (reference sequence). Trimming left V 1 base short and J 6 bases short, with 9 bases between. The CDR3 spells CASSLDSRAEAFF. The CDR3 nucleotides are TGTGCCAGCAGCTTAGATAGCAGGGCTGAAGCTTTCTTT.

This clone ranks as medium-sized. The chain recombines TRBV6-1 with TRBJ2-7; D is perhaps TRBD2 (5 bases). Trimming cost V 8 bases and J 7 bases, with 15 bases left between them. This CDR3 contains 12 residues. The germline V gene has CDR1 MNHNS and CDR2 SASEGT. DNA for the CDR3: TGTGCCAGCGAGAGGGCCTCGCGGGAGCAGTACTTC. This translates into CASERASREQYF.

This clone was seen repeatedly, ten times or more. V and J are TRBV29-1 and TRBJ2-7, with a weak D call TRBD1 (6 bases). Deletions cut 6 bases from V and 2 bases from J, with 11 bases between. The CDR3 is 12 amino acids. Per the germline V gene, CDR1 is SQVTM and CDR2 is ANQGSEA. CDR3: CSVMTGPYEQYF. Written as DNA, the CDR3 is TGCAGCGTGATGACAGGTCCCTACGAGCAGTACTTC.